The TCR beta chain under discussion was sequenced for a study of T cell clonality in common variable immunodeficiency. The study, taken as a whole, reports: Fewer deletions and N-nucleotide insertions were reportedly seen in common variable immunodeficiency TCR beta sequences. CVID subjects showed higher TCRbeta clonality than healthy controls.

Both groups were predominantly of Caucasian heritage. This clone was recorded many times. Antigen specificity is unknown. The sequenced fragment ends 3 residues before the CDR3 boundary, so the rest is inferred from the germline J gene. Sequencing used immunoSEQ multiplex PCR; TCRdb keeps in-frame clones, though not all of them. The sample has roughly 40,000 clones, none seen only once. The CDR3 consists of 16 residues. Germline V gives CDR1 SGHVS, CDR2 FQNEAQ. Trimming took 5 bases from V and 2 from J; bases not matched to a gene: 7. This rearrangement joins TRBV7-8 to TRBJ2-2, with TRBD2 matching over 8 bases. The receptor comes from a person between 18 and 75 years old in good health. Sequencing was carried out using peripheral blood mononuclear cells. The covered CDR3 bases are TGTGCCAGCAGCCACACTAGCGGAACTAACACCGGGGAG. It translates to CASSHTSGTNTGE. The complete CDR3 sequence is CASSHTSGTNTGELFF.